The present T cell receptor (beta chain) was sequenced within a study of vaccination effects on CD4 cells after COVID-19. Study-wide context: Participants each got two BNT162b2 or mRNA-1273 vaccine doses.

This clone was observed a single time. The target antigen is unknown. Notes on the study in general: In the study, convalescent patients were few, and early post-infection timepoints were absent. After vaccination, at late timepoints, clones induced by infection and by vaccine contracted markedly.

Germline V gene lookup returns CDR1 GTSNPN and CDR2 SVGIG (reference sequence). The CDR3 is 11 amino acids. Between the trimmed V and J ends, which lost 0 bases and 8 bases, there was a span of 7 bases. Antigen-specific CD4+ T cells were first expanded with viral peptide pools by the ViraFEST assay and only then sequenced. Isolation of CD4+ T cells took place after ten to eleven days of culture. Previously uninfected by SARS-CoV-2, the vaccine recipients also showed negative nucleocapsid antibodies. Profiled with immunoSEQ multiplex PCR; TCRdb holds only in-frame clones, not every one. The table lists fewer than 25,000 clones, over 70% of them singletons.

The source was CD4+ T cells from PBMCs cultured with HCoV-229E spike peptides, collected before COVID-19 vaccination. The genes are TRBV30 and TRBJ1-1, with a possible D match to TRBD1 (6 bases). This receptor was obtained from a human donor who received a COVID-19 vaccine. CDR3 coding DNA: TGTGCCTGGAGTGTAGGGGGAGAAGCTTTCTTT. Its translation is CAWSVGGEAFF. The full variable domain, its missing parts supplied by reference TRBV30 and TRBJ1-1, is SQTIHQWPATLVQPVGSPLSLECTVEGTSNPNLYWYRQAAGRGLQLLFYSVGIGQISSEVPQNLSASRPQDRQFILSSKKLLLSDSGFYLCAWSVGGEAFFGQGTRLTVV.